This T cell receptor beta chain was observed in a study of T cell repertoires in cytomegalovirus infection. In the case of this clonotype: Its antigen is not known.

Trimming removed 7 bases at V and 9 bases at J, with 10 bases between. This CDR3 contains 11 residues. In germline, CDR1 is LNHDA, CDR2 SQIVND (reference sequence). The study, taken as a whole, reports: Ex vivo responses were dominated by HLA-C-restricted CMV-specific TCR beta clonotypes.

TCRdb re-called the reads through MiXCR, storing one row per CDR3 protein. Found here are about 600,000 distinct CDR3 sequences, 20% to 30% of them singletons; the top ten hold 7.5% to 9%. Specimen: CD8+ T cells from PBMCs. The V and J genes are TRBV19 and TRBJ2-1; D uncertain. The clonotype was recovered from a human donor in good health (CMV status not recorded). Some clones in this sample may be carry-over from other donors' samples. CDR3 in amino acids: CASIRRGEQFF. The CDR3 region has the DNA TGTGCCAGTATACGGAGAGGTGAGCAGTTCTTC.